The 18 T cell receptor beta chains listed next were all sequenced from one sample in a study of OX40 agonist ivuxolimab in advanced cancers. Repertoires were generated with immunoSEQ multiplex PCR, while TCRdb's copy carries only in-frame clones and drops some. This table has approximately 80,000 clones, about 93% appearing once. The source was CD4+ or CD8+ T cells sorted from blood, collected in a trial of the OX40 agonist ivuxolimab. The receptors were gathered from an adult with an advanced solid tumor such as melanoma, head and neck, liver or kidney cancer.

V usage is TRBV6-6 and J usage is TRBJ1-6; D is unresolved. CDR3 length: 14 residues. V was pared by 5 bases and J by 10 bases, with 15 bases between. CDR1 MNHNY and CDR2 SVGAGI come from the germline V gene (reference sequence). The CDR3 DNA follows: TGTGCCAGCAGTCAGGACGGACCGAGATCACCCCTCCACTTT. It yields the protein CASSQDGPRSPLHF.

CDR3 loop: CASSQDGRQGAPGELFF. CDR3 in DNA: TGCGCCAGCAGCCAAGATGGGAGACAGGGGGCGCCCGGGGAGCTGTTTTTT. The V and J genes are TRBV4-1 and TRBJ2-2; TRBD1 aligns across 10 bases. The trim removed 0 bases at V and 6 bases at J, leaving 7 bases unmatched. This CDR3 comprises 17 residues. Germline V gene sequence: CDR1 MGHRA, CDR2 YSYEKL.

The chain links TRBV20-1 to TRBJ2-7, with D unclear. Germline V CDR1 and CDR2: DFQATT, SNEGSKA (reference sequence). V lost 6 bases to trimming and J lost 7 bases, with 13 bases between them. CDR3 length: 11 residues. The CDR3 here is CSAVIQWEQYF. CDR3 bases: TGCAGTGCCGTTATACAGTGGGAGCAGTACTTC.

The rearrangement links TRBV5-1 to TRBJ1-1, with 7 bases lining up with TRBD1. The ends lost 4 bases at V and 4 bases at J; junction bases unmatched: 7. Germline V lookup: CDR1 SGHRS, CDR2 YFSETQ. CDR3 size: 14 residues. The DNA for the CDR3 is TGCGCCAGCAGCCCCCAGACAGGGCCCACTGAAGCTTTCTTT. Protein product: CASSPQTGPTEAFF.

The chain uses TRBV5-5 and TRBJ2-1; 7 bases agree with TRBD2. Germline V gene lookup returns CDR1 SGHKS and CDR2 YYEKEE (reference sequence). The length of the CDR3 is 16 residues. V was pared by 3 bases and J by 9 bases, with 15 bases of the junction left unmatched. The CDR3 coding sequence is TGTGCCAGCAGCTCCGTTTCGACTAGCTCTAGCGGTGAGCAGTTCTTC. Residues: CASSSVSTSSSGEQFF.

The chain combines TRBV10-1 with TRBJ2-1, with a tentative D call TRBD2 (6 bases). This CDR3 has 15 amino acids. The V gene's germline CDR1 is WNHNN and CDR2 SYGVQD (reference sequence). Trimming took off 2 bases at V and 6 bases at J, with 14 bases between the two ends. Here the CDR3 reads CASSEKGRGINEQFF. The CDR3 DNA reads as TGCGCCAGCAGTGAGAAAGGGCGGGGAATCAATGAGCAGTTCTTC.

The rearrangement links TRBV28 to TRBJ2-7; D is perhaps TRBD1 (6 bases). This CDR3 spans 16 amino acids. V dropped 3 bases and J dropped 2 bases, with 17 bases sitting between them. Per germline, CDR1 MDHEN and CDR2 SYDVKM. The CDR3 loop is CASSFNLPRTAYEQYF. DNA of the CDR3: TGTGCCAGCAGTTTCAACCTCCCCCGGACAGCCTACGAGCAGTACTTC.

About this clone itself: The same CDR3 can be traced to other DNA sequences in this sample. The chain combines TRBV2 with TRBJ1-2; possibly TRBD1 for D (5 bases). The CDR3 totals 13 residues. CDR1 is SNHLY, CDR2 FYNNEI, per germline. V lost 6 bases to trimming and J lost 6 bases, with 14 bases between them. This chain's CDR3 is CASSSQGLDGYTF. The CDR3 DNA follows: TGTGCCAGCAGCTCGCAGGGTCTGGATGGCTACACCTTC.

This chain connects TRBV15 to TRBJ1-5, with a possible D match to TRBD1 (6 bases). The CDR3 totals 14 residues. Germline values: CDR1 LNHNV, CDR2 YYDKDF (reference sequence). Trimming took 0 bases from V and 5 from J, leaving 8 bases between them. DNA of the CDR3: TGTGCCACCAGCAGAGATAGGGGGGATCAGCCCCAGCATTTT. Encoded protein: CATSRDRGDQPQHF.

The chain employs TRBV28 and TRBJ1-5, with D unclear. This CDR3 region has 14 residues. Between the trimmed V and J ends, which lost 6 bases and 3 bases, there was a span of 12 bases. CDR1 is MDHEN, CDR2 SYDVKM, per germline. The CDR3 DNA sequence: TGTGCCAGCAGACGAACCGGTTCCAATCAGCCCCAGCATTTT. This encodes CASRRTGSNQPQHF.

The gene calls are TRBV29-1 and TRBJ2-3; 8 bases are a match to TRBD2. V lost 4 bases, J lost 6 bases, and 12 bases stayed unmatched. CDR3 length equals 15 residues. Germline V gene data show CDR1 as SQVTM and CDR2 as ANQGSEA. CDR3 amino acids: CSVGPQSGGMDTQYF. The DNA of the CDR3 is TGCAGCGTTGGTCCCCAGAGCGGGGGAATGGATACGCAGTATTTT.

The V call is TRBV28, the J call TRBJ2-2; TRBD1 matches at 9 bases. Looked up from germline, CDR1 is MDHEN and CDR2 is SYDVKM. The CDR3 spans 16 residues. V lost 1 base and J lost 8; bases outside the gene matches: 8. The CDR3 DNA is TGTGCCAGCAGTTTATACGGGACAGGGACCAATGGGGAGCTGTTTTTT. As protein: CASSLYGTGTNGELFF.

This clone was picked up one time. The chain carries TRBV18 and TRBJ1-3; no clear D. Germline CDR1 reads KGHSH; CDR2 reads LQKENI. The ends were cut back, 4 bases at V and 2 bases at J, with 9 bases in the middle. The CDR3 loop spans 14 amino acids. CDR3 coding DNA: TGTGCCAGCTCACGAGACACTCCTGGAAACACCATATATTTT. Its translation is CASSRDTPGNTIYF.

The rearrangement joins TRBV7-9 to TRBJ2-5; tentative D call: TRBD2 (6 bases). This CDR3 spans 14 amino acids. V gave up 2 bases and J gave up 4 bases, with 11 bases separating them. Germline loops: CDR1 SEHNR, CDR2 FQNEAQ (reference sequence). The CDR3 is CASSLSLGGETQYF. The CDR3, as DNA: TGTGCCAGCAGCTTAAGTCTGGGGGGAGAGACCCAGTACTTC.

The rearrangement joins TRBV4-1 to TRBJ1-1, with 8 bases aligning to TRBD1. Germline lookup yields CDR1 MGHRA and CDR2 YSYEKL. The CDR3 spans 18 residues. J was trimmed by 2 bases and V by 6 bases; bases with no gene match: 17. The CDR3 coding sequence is TGCGCCAGCAGACCCTCGATCGCAGGGGGCGACTTAAACACTGAAGCTTTCTTT. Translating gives CASRPSIAGGDLNTEAFF.

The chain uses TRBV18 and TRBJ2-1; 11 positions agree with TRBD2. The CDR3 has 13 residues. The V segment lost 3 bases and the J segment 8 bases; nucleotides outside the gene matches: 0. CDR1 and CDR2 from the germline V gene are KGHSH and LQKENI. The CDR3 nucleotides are TGTGCCAGCTCACCGGGACTAGCGGATGAGCAGTTCTTC. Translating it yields CASSPGLADEQFF.

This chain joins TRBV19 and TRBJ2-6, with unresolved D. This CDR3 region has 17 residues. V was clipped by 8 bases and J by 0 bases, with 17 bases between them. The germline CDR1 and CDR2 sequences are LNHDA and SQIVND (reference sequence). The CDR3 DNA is TGTGCCAGTGGTAAACCAAGGTCGAGCTCTGGGGCCAACGTCCTGACTTTC. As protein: CASGKPRSSSGANVLTF.

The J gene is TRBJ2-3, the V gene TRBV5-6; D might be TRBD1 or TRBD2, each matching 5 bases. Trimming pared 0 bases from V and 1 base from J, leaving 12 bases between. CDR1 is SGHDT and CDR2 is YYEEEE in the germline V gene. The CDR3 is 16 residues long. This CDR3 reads CASSLGWGSRTDTQYF. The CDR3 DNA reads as TGTGCCAGCAGCTTGGGCTGGGGGAGCCGCACAGATACGCAGTATTTT.